These 5 T cell receptor beta chains came from one sample sequenced in a study of blood T cells in healthy people across ages. Using a J-beta primer mix together with a sample-barcoded 5' primer, a second PCR was run for roughly 7 to 12 cycles. TCRdb called the 5' RACE reads again in MiXCR, with one record for every CDR3 protein. The sample yields roughly 1.9 million distinct CDR3 sequences, about 39% seen once. The specimen was blood. Source of these receptors: a human donor in good health.

The V and J genes are TRBV7-2 and TRBJ1-1; a possible D gene is TRBD1 (5 bases). Germline V gives CDR1 SGHTA, CDR2 FQGNSA. The CDR3 length is 15 residues. V was clipped by 2 bases and J by 0 bases, with 10 bases between them. The CDR3 spells CASSLISGLNTEAFF. The CDR3 nucleotides are TGTGCCAGCAGCTTAATTTCGGGGCTGAACACTGAAGCTTTCTTT.

This clonotype was found a few times. The chain carries TRBV20-1 and TRBJ2-7, with D uncertain. The CDR3 is 15 residues long. V lost 0 bases and J 3 bases, leaving 15 bases between the germline ends. Germline V gives CDR1 DFQATT, CDR2 SNEGSKA (reference sequence). The CDR3 DNA sequence: TGCAGTGCTAGAGATGCGGTAGTCCTAAGCTACGAGCAGTACTTC. It encodes CSARDAVVLSYEQYF.

This clonotype was observed a handful of times. The chain recombines TRBV7-2 with TRBJ2-3, with TRBD2 as a possible D gene (7 bases). Looked up from germline, CDR1 is SGHTA and CDR2 is FQGNSA. This CDR3 has 18 residues. Trimming removed 1 base from V and 0 bases from J, with 17 bases in between. CDR3 nucleotide sequence: TGTGCCAGCAGCTTAGATTTTAGTTCGGGGGGCAGCACAGATACGCAGTATTTT. Amino acids: CASSLDFSSGGSTDTQYF.

The V gene is TRBV4-2, the J gene TRBJ2-1, with D perhaps matching TRBD2 (5 bases). Looked up from germline, CDR1 is LGHNA and CDR2 is YNFKEQ. With 0 bases removed from V and 8 bases from J, the gap between germline ends came to 11 bases. CDR3 size: 14 residues. DNA for the CDR3: TGTGCCAGCAGCCAAGAAGGACTCCGCCATGAGCAGTTCTTC. This translates into CASSQEGLRHEQFF.

This clonotype has just a few counts. J is TRBJ1-2 and V is TRBV7-3, with 7 bases identical to TRBD1. This CDR3 comprises 13 residues. The germline CDR1 and CDR2 sequences are SGHTA and FQGTGA. The V gene end was trimmed by 1 base and the J gene end by 7 bases; junction bases not matched to a gene: 3. The CDR3 DNA reads TGTGCCAGCAGCTTAAATTCAGGGGGTGGCTACACCTTC. Its protein product is CASSLNSGGGYTF.